These T cell receptor beta chains were read from a single sample in a study of blood T cell repertoires in COVID-19. Clones were read by immunoSEQ multiplex PCR, and TCRdb kept only the in-frame ones, dropping some. Here the sample spans some 250,000 clones, approximately 86% being singletons. Sequences were obtained from peripheral blood. The source is a woman in her twenties or thirties with acute or convalescent COVID-19. CDR3s include the opening cysteine and the closing phenylalanine or tryptophan. Only some rows state a clone size, as once, few, many or a class for expanded clones.

v_call clone_size cdr3_aa
TRBV2 . CASTRRLAGTTDTQYF
TRBV5-1 . CASSLEVGGSTEAFF
TRBV6-5 . CVVPGLVRTDTQYF
TRBV7-6 . CASSLFSGSGGYEQYF
TRBV7-9 few CASRTPGQHTEAFF
TRBV13 once CASSARTSGSYNEQFF
TRBV6-4 once CASSLGENTEAFF
TRBV5-1 . CASSPFQGKSSYNSPLHF
TRBV10-3 . CAISETFRGDRDVYGYTF
TRBV19 once CASSMVAGDYPTDTQYF
TRBV24-1 . CATSGDSYEQYF
TRBV5-6 . CASSFQGIQPQHF
TRBV19 . CASSIGGHQETQYF
TRBV2 . CASPVGGGTDTQYF
TRBV4-1 . CASSRPGRYEQYF
TRBV27 few CASSPRTSGETQYF
TRBV19 . CASRTGRTEAFF
TRBV30 . CAWAGNGNQPQHF
TRBV7-9 . CASSLDTANTEAFF
TRBV5-6 . CASSPYVVSSYNEQFF
TRBV10-2 . CASGASGRSYNEQFF
TRBV19 . CASRDTSGSTDTQYF
TRBV4-1 . CASSPPGQGAYGYTF
TRBV5-6 few CASTSDRAPEAFF
TRBV9 few CASSTGDRRDEKLFF
TRBV6-2/TRBV6-3 . CASSFGNSNQPQHF
TRBV27 . CASSPRRGSSYNEQFF
TRBV7-2 . CASSYTPLGPSTDTQYF
TRBV9 . CASSLTGGGGQPQHF
TRBV18 . CASSPLTENTEAFF
TRBV7-2 . CASSLGFGTSGSFSYEQYF
TRBV24-1 . CATSDRPILAGVGDTQYF
TRBV9 . CASSVVGSGITSYNEQFF
TRBV28 . CASSPPGQGTGNTIYF
TRBV5-1 . CASSFGGTEAFF
TRBV6-5 . CASSSIGGISYEQYF
TRBV9 few CASSVASLDRAFGANVLTF
TRBV30 . CAWSVQFQGQEKLFF
TRBV9 . CASSVGTGDNSPLHF
TRBV5-4 . CASSLGRGGYNEQFF
TRBV4-3 few CASSQTGSYNSPLHF
TRBV5-1 . CASSLGAPDRTSYTF
TRBV10-3 . CAISEGSGYSYNEQFF
TRBV19 . CASSTRTSGTQADTQYF
TRBV27 . CASSQAQGTQYF
TRBV10-3 . CAISEQERQGNEQFF
TRBV2 . CASSADSLFTEAFF
TRBV27 . CASRTGTGRSGANVLTF